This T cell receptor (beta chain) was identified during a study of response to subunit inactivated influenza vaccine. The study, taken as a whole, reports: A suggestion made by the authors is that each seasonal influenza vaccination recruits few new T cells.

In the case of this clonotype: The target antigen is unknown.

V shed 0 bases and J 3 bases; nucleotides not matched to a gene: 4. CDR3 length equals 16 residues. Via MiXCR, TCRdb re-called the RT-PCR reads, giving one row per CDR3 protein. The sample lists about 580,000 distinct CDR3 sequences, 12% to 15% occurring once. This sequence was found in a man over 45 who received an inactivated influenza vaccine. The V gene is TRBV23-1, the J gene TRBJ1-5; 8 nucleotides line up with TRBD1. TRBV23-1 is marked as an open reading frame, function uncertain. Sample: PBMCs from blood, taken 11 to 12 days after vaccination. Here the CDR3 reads CASSQSSGQDNQPQHF. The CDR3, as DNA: TGCGCCAGCAGTCAATCTTCGGGACAGGACAATCAGCCCCAGCATTTT.